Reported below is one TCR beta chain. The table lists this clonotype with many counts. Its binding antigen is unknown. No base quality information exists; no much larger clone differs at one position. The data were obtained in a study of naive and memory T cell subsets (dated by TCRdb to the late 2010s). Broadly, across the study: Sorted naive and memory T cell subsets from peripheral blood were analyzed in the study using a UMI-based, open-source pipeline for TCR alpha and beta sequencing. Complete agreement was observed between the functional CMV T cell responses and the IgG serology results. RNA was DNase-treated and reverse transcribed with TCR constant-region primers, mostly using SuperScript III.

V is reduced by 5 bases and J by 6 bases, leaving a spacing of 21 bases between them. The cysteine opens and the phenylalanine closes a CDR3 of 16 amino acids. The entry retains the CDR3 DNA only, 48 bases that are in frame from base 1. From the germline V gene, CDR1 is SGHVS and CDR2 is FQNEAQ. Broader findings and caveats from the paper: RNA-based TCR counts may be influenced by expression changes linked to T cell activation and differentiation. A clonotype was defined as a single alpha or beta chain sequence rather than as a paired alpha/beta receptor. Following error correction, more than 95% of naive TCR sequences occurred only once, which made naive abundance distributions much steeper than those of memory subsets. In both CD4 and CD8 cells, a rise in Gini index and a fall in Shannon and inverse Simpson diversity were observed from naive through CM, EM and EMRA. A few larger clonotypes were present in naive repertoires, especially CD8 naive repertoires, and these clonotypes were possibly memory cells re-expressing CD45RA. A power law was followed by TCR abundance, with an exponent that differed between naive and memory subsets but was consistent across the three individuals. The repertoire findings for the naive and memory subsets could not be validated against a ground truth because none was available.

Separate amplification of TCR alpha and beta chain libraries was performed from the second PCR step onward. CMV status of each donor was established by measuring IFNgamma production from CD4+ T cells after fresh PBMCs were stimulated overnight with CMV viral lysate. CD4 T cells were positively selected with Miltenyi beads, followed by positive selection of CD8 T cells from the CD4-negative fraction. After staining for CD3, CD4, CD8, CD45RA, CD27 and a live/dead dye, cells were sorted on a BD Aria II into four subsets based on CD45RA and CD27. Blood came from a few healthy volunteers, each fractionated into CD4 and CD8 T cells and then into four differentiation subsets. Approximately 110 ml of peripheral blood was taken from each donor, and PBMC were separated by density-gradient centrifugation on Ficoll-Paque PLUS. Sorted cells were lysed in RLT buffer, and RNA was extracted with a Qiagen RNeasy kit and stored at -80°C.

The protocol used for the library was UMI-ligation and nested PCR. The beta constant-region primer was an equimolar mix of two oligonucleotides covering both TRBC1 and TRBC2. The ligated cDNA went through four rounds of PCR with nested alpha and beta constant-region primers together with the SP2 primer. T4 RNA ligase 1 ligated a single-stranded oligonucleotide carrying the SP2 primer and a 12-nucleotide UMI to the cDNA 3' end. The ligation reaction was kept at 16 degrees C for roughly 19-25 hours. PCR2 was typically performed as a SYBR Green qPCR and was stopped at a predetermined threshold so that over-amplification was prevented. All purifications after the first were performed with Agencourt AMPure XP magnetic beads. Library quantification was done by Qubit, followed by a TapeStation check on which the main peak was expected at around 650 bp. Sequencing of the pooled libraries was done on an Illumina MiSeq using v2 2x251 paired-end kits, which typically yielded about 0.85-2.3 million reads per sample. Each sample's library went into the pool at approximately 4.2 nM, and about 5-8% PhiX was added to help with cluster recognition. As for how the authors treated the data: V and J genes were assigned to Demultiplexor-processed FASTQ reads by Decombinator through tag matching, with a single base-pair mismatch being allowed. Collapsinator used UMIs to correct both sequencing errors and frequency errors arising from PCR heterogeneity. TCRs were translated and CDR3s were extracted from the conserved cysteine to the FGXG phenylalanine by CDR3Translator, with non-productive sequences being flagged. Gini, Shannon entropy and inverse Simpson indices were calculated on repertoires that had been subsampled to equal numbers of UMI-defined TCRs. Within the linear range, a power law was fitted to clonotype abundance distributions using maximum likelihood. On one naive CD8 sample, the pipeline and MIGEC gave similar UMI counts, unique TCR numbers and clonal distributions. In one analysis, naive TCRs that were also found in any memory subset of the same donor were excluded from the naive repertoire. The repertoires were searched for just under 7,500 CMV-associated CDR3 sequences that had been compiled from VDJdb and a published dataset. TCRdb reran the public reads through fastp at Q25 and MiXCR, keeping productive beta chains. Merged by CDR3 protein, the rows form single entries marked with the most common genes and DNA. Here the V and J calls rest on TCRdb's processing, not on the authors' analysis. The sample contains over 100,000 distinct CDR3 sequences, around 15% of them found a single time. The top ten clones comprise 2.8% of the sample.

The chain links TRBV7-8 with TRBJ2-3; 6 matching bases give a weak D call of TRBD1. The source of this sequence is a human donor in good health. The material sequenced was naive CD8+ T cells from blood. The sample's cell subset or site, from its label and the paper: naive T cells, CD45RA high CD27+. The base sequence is TGTGCCAGCAGCCCGCCCTCGACAGGAGCATCGGATACGCAGTATTTT. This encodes CASSPPSTGASDTQYF.